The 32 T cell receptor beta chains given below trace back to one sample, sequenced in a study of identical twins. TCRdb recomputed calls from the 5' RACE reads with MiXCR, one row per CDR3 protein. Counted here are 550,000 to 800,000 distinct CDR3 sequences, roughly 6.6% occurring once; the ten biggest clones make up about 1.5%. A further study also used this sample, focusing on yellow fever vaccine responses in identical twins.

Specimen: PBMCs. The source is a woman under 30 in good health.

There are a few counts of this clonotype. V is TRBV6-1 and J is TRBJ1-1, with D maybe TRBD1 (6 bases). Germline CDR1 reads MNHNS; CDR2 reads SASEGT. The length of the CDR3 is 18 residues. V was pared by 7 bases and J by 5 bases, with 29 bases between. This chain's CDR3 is CASTPYPTARGRWTEAFF. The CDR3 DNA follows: TGTGCCAGCACCCCTTACCCAACGGCCCGGGGGCGGTGGACTGAAGCTTTCTTT.

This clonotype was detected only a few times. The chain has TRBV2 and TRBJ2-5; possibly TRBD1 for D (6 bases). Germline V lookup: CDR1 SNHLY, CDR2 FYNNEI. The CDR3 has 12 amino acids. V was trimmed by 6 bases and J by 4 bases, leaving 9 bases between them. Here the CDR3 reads CASSRDTETQYF. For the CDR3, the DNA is TGTGCCAGCAGCCGGGACACAGAGACCCAGTACTTC.

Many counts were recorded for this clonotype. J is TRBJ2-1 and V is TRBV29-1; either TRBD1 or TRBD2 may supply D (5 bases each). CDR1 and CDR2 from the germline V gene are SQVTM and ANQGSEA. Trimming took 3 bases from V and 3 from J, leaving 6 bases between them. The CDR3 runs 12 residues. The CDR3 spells CSVDGGYNEQFF. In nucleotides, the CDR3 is TGCAGCGTTGATGGGGGCTACAATGAGCAGTTCTTC.

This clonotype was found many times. Here the CDR3 reads CASSTTYRGRRGYTF. CDR3 nucleotides: TGTGCCAGCAGTACTACCTACAGGGGTCGGAGGGGCTACACCTTC. V usage is TRBV12-3 or TRBV12-4 and J usage is TRBJ1-2; 7 bases are a match to TRBD1. V trimming: 5 bases; J trimming: 8 bases; junction bases outside the gene matches: 14. CDR3 size: 15 residues.

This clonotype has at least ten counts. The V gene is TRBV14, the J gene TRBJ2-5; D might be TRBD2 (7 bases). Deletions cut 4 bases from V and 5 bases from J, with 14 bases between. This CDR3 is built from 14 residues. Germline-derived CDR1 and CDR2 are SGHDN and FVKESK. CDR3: CASSRGGAWETQYF. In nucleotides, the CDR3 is TGTGCCAGCAGCCGGGGGGGCGCGTGGGAGACCCAGTACTTC.

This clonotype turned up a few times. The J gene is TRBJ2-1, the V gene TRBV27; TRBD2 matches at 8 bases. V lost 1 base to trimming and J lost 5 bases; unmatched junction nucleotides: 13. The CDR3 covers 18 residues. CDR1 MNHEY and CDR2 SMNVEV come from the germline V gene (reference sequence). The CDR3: CASSLFSGINRPNNEQFF. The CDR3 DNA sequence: TGTGCCAGCAGTTTATTTAGCGGGATCAACAGACCGAACAATGAGCAGTTCTTC.

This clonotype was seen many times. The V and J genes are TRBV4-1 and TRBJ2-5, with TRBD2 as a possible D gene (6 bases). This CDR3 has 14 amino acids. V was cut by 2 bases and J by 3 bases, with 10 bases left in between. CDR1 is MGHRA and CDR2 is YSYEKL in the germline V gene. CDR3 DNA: TGCGCCAGCAGCCAAAACCCGGGGGAAGAGACCCAGTACTTC. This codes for CASSQNPGEETQYF.

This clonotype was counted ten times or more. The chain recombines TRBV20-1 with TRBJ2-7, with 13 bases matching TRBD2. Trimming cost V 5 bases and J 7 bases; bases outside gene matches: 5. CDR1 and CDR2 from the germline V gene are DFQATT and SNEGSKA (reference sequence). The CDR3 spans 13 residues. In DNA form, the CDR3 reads TGCAGTGCTTCACTAGCGGGGGGGCGTGAGCAGTACGTC. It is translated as CSASLAGGREQYV.

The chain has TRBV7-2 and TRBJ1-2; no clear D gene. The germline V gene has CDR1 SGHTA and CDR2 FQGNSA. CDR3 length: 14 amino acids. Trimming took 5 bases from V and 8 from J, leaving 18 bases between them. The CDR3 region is CASSPAGNRVGYTF. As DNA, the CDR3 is TGTGCCAGCAGCCCCGCCGGGAATAGAGTCGGCTACACCTTC.

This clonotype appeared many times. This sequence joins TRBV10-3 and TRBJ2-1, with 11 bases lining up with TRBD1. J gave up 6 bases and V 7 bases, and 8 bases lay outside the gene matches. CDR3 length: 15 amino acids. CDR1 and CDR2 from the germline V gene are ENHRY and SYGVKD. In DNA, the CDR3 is TGTGCCATCAATTACGCCGGGACAGGGGGCAATGAGCAGTTCTTC. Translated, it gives CAINYAGTGGNEQFF.

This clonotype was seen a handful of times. In nucleotides, the CDR3 is TGTGCCAGCACCCTCGGACTAGCTAGTGACGAGCAGTACTTC. Amino acids: CASTLGLASDEQYF. The chain joins TRBV2 to TRBJ2-7; 8 bases are shared with TRBD2. The V gene end was trimmed by 7 bases and the J gene end by 5 bases; junction bases not matched to a gene: 10. This CDR3 comprises 14 residues. CDR1 SNHLY and CDR2 FYNNEI come from the germline V gene.

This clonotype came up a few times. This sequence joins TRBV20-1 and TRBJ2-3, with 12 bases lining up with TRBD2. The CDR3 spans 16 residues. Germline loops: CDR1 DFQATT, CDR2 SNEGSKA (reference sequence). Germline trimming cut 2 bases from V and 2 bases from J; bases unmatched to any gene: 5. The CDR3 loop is CSARLLAGGHTDTQYF. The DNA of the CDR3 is TGCAGTGCTAGATTACTAGCGGGGGGCCACACAGATACGCAGTATTTT.

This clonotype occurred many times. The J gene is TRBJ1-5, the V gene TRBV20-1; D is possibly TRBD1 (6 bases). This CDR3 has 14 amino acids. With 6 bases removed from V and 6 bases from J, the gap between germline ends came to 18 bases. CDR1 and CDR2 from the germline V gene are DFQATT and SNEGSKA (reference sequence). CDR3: CSATWGPSGQPQHF. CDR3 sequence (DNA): TGCAGTGCCACATGGGGGCCCTCCGGTCAGCCCCAGCATTTT.

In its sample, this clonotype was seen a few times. DNA of the CDR3: TGCGCCAGCAGCCAAGAAGAGGGGGGCAAAAACATTCAGTACTTC. It specifies CASSQEEGGKNIQYF. The rearrangement links TRBV4-1 to TRBJ2-4; D tentatively reads TRBD1 or TRBD2 (6 bases each). The CDR3 loop spans 15 amino acids. V lost 0 bases and J lost 3, with 9 bases in between. Germline CDR1 and CDR2: MGHRA and YSYEKL.

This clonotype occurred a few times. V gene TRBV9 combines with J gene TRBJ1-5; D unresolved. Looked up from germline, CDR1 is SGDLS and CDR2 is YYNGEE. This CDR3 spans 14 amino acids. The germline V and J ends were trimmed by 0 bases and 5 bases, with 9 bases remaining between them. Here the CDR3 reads CASSVGAGDQPQHF. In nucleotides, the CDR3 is TGTGCCAGCAGCGTAGGAGCGGGTGATCAGCCCCAGCATTTT.

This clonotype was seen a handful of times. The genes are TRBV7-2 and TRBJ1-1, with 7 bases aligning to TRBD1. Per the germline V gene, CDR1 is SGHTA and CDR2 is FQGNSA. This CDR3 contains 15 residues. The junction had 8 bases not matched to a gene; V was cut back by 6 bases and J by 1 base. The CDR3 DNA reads TGTGCCAGCAGACGATCCGGGACAGAGAACACTGAAGCTTTCTTT. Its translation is CASRRSGTENTEAFF. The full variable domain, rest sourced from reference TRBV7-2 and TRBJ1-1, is GAGVSQSPSNKVTEKGKDVELRCDPISGHTALYWYRQSLGQGLEFLIYFQGNSAPDKSGLPSDRFSAERTGGSVSTLTIQRTQQEDSAVYLCASRRSGTENTEAFFGQGTRLTVV.

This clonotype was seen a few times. CDR3: CASSEASGGGEQFF. The CDR3 DNA follows: TGTGCCAGCAGTGAGGCTAGCGGGGGGGGCGAGCAGTTCTTC. This sequence joins TRBV2 and TRBJ2-1; 12 bases align to TRBD2. Germline V gives CDR1 SNHLY, CDR2 FYNNEI. CDR3 length: 14 residues. The J segment lost 10 bases and the V segment lost 3 bases, leaving 4 bases of the junction unmatched. The full variable domain, rest sourced from reference TRBV2 and TRBJ2-1, is EPEVTQTPSHQVTQMGQEVILRCVPISNHLYFYWYRQILGQKVEFLVSFYNNEISEKSEIFDDQFSVERPDGSNFTLKIRSTKLEDSAMYFCASSEASGGGEQFFGPGTRLTVL.

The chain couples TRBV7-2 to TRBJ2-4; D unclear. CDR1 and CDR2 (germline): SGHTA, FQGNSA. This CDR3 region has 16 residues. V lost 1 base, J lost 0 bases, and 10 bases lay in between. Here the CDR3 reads CASSLEWSLAKNIQYF. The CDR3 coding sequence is TGTGCCAGCAGCTTAGAATGGTCGTTAGCCAAAAACATTCAGTACTTC. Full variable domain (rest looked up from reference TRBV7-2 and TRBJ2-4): GAGVSQSPSNKVTEKGKDVELRCDPISGHTALYWYRQSLGQGLEFLIYFQGNSAPDKSGLPSDRFSAERTGGSVSTLTIQRTQQEDSAVYLCASSLEWSLAKNIQYFGAGTRLSVL.

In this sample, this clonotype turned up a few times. The CDR3 reads CASSFGIEQFF. Written as DNA, the CDR3 is TGTGCCAGCAGCTTTGGAATTGAGCAGTTCTTC. The chain is built from TRBV5-6 and TRBJ2-1; D not resolved. V lost 2 bases to trimming and J lost 9 bases, with 6 bases between them. The CDR3 is 11 amino acids. From germline, CDR1 is SGHDT and CDR2 YYEEEE. The full variable domain, its missing parts supplied by reference TRBV5-6 and TRBJ2-1, is DAGVTQSPTHLIKTRGQQVTLRCSPKSGHDTVSWYQQALGQGPQFIFQYYEEEERQRGNFPDRFSGHQFPNYSSELNVNALLLGDSALYLCASSFGIEQFFGPGTRLTVL.

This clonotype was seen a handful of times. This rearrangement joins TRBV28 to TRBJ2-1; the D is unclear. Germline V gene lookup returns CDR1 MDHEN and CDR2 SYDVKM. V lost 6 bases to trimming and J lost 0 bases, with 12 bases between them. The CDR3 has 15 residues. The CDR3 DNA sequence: TGTGCCAGCAGGTCCGATGGCGGCTCCTACAATGAGCAGTTCTTC. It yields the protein CASRSDGGSYNEQFF.

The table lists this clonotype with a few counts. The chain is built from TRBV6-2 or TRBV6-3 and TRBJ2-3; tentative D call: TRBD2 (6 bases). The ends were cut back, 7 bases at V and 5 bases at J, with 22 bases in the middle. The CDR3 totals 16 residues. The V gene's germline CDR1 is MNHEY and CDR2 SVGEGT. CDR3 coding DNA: TGTGCCAGCACCCCCCCCGCCGGGACTCCCGGAGATACGCAGTATTTT. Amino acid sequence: CASTPPAGTPGDTQYF.

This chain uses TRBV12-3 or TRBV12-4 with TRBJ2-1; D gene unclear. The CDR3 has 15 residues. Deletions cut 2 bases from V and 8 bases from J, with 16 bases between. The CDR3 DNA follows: TGTGCCAGCAGTTTATTAGTGGGCGCTTTCGATGAGCAGTTCTTC. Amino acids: CASSLLVGAFDEQFF.

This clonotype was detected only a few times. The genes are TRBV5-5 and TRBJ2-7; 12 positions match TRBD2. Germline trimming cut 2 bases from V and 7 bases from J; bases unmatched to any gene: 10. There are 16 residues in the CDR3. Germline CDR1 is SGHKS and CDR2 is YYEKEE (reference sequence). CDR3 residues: CASSLSPSGRAGEQYF. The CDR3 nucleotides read TGTGCCAGCAGCTTATCCCCTAGCGGGAGGGCCGGGGAGCAGTACTTC.

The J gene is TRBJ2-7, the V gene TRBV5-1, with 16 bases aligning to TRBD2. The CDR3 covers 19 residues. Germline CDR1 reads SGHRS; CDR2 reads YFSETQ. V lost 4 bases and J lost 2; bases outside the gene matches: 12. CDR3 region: CASSADPGLAGGRAYEQYF. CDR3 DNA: TGCGCCAGCAGCGCGGACCCGGGACTAGCGGGAGGGAGAGCCTACGAGCAGTACTTC.

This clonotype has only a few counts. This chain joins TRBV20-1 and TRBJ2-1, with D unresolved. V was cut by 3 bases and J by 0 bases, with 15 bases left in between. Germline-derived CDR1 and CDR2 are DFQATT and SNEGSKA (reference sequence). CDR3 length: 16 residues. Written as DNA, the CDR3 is TGCAGTGCTAGCGGTACGCGGCAGAGCTCCTACAATGAGCAGTTCTTC. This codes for CSASGTRQSSYNEQFF.

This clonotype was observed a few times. CDR3 in amino acids: CASSPGGIPQYF. DNA for the CDR3: TGTGCCAGCAGCCCAGGGGGGATCCCGCAGTATTTT. V usage is TRBV14 and J usage is TRBJ2-3, with a tentative D call TRBD1 (7 bases). The CDR3 spans 12 residues. Trimming took 4 bases from V and 10 from J, leaving 12 bases between them. Germline CDR1 is SGHDN and CDR2 is FVKESK. Full variable domain (remainder filled in from reference TRBV14 and TRBJ2-3): EAGVTQFPSHSVIEKGQTVTLRCDPISGHDNLYWYRRVMGKEIKFLLHFVKESKQDESGMPNNRFLAERTGGTYSTLKVQPAELEDSGVYFCASSPGGIPQYFGPGTRLTVL.

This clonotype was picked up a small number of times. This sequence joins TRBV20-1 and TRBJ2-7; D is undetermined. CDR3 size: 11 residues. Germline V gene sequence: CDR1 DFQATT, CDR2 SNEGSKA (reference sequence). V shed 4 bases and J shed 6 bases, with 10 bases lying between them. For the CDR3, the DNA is TGCAGTGCTAATGTGGGCGGCGAGCAGTACGTC. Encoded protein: CSANVGGEQYV.

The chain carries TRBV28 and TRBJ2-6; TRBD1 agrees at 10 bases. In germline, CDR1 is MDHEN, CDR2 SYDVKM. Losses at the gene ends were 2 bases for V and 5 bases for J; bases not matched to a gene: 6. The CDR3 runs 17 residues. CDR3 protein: CASSLRDRGSWANVLTF. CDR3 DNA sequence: TGTGCCAGCAGTTTACGGGACAGGGGCTCCTGGGCCAACGTCCTGACTTTC. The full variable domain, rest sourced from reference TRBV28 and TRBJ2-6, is DVKVTQSSRYLVKRTGEKVFLECVQDMDHENMFWYRQDPGLGLRLIYFSYDVKMKEKGDIPEGYSVSREKKERFSLILESASTNQTSMYLCASSLRDRGSWANVLTFGAGSRLTVL.

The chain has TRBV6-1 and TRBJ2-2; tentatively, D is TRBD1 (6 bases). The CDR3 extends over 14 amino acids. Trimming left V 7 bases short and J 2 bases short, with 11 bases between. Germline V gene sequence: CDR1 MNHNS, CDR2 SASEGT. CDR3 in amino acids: CASIPGHNTGELFF. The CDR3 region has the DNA TGTGCCAGCATACCGGGACACAACACCGGGGAGCTGTTTTTT.

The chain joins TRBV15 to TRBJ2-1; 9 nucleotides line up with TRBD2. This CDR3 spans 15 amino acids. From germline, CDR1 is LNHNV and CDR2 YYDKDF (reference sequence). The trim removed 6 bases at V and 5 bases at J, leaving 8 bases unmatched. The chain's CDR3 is CATSQDSGRNNEQFF. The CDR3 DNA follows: TGTGCCACCAGTCAAGATAGCGGGAGAAACAATGAGCAGTTCTTC. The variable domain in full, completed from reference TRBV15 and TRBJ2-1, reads DAMVIQNPRYQVTQFGKPVTLSCSQTLNHNVMYWYQQKSSQAPKLLFHYYDKDFNNEADTPDNFQSRRPNTSFCFLDIRSPGLGDTAMYLCATSQDSGRNNEQFFGPGTRLTVL.

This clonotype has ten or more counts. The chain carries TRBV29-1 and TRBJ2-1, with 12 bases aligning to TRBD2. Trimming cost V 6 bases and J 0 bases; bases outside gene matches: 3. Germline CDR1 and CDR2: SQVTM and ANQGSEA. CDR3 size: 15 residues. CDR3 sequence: CSVGTSGLSYNEQFF. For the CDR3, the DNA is TGCAGCGTGGGGACTAGCGGGCTCTCCTACAATGAGCAGTTCTTC.

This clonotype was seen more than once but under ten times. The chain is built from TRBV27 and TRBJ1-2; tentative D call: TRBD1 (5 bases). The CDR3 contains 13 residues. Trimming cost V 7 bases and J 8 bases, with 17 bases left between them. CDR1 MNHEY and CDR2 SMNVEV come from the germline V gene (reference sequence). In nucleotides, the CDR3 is TGTGCCAGCACTTCCCCCCGGGGGAACGGCTACACCTTC. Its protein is CASTSPRGNGYTF.